This T cell receptor (beta chain) is from a study of cytomegalovirus exposure and HLA in healthy donors. Whole-study context: Of some 360 genotyped donors, around 84% clustered with self-reported Caucasian donors.

Study results and limitations: It was assumed in the presence/absence analyses that sequencing depth was roughly uniform across donors.

Primers included in the PCR were 60 Vbeta and 13 Jbeta primers. Generated by immunoSEQ multiplex PCR, the TCRdb table keeps only in-frame clones and is missing some. There are 160,000 or so clones in the sample; 81% occur only once, and 4.9% lies in the top ten. Unmatched junction bases numbered 2, after V lost 8 bases and J lost 0 bases. The CDR3 loop spans 12 amino acids. In germline, CDR1 is GTSNPN, CDR2 SVGIG (reference sequence). This clone was observed a few times. The antigen is not known. The sequence was collected from a young woman in good health and CMV-seropositive. The V and J genes are TRBV30 and TRBJ1-1; the match to TRBD1 covers 8 bases. The sequenced material came from PBMCs. CDR3 coding DNA: TGTGCCGGGGACAGGATGAACACTGAAGCTTTCTTT. Protein product: CAGDRMNTEAFF.